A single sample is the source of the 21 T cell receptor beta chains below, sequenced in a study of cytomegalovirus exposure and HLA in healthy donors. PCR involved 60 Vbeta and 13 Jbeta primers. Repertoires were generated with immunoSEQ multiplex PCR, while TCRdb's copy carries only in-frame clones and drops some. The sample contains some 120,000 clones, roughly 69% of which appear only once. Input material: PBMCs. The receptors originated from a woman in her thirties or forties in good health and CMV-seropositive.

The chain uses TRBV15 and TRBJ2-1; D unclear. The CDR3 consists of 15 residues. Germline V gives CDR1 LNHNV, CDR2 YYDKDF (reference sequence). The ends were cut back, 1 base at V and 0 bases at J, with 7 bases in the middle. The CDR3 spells CATSRGGSSYNEQFF. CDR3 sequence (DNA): TGTGCCACCAGCAGAGGCGGTAGCTCCTACAATGAGCAGTTCTTC.

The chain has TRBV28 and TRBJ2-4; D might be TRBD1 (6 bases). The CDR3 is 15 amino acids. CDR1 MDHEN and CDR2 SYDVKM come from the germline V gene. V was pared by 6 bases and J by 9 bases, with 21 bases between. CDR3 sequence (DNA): TGTGCCAGCAGCTTACATTACACAGGGTTAGGCATTCAGTACTTC. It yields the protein CASSLHYTGLGIQYF.

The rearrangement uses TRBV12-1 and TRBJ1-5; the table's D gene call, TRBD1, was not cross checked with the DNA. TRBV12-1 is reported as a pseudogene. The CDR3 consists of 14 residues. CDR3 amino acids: CASRQDRDGQPQHF. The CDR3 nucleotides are TGTGCCAGCAGACAGGACAGGGATGGGCAGCCCCAGCATTTT.

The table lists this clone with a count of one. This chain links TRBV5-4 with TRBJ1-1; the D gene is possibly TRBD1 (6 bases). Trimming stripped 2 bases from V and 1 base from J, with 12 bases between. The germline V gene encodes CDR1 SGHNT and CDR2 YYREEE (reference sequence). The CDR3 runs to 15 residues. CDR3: CASSLPRGGNTEAFF. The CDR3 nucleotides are TGTGCCAGCAGCTTACCGAGGGGGGGGAACACTGAAGCTTTCTTT.

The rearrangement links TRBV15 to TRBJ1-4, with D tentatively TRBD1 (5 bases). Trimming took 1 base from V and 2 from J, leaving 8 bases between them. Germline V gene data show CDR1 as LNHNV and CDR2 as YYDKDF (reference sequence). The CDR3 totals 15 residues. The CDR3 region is CATSRGRGTNEKLFF. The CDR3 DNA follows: TGTGCCACCAGCAGAGGGAGGGGCACTAATGAAAAACTGTTTTTT.

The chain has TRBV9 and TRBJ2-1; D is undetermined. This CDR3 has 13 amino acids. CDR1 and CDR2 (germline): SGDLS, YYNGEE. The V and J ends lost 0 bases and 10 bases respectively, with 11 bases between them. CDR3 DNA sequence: TGTGCCAGCAGCGTAGCGGGTGCGGCCGAGCAGTTCTTC. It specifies CASSVAGAAEQFF.

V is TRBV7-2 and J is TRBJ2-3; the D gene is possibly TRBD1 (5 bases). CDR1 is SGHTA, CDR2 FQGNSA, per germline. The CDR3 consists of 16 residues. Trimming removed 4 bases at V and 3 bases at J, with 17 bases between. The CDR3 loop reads CASSSRGTRRTDTQYF. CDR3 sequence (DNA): TGTGCCAGCAGCTCAAGGGGCACCCGTAGGACAGATACGCAGTATTTT.

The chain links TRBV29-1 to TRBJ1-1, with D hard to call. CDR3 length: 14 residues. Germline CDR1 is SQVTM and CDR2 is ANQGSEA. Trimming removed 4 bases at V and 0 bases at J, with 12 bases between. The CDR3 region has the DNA TGCAGCGTTGGCGTCAACGTTTTGAACACTGAAGCTTTCTTT. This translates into CSVGVNVLNTEAFF.

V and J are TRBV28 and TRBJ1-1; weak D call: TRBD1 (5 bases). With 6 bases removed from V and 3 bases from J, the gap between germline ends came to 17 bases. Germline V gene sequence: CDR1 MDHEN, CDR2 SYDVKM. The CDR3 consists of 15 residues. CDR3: CASRGVGGMDTEAFF. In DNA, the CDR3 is TGTGCCAGCAGGGGTGTGGGGGGTATGGACACTGAAGCTTTCTTT.

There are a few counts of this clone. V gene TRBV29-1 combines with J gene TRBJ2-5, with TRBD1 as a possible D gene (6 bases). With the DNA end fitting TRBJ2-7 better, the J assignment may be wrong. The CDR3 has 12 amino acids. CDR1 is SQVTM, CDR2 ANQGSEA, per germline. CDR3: CSARDNYYEQYF. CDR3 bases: TGCAGCGCAAGGGACAACTACTACGAGCAGTACTTC.

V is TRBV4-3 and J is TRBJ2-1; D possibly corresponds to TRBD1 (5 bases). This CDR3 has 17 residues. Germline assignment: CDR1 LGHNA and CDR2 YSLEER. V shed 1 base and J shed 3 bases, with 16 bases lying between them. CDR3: CASSQVPPRADYNEQFF. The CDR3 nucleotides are TGCGCCAGCAGCCAAGTACCTCCCAGGGCGGACTACAATGAGCAGTTCTTC.

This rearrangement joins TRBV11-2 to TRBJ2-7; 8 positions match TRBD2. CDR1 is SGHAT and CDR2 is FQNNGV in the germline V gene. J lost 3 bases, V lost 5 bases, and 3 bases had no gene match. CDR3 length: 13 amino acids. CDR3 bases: TGTGCCAGCAGCACTAGCGGAGGCTACGAGCAGTACTTC. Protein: CASSTSGGYEQYF.

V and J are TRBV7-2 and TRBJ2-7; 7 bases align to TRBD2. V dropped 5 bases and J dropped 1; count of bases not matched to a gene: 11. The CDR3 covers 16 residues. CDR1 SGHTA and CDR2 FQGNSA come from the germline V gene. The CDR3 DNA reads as TGTGCCAGCAGCCTAGGACTAGGAACCAGGTCCTACGAGCAGTACTTC. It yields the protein CASSLGLGTRSYEQYF.

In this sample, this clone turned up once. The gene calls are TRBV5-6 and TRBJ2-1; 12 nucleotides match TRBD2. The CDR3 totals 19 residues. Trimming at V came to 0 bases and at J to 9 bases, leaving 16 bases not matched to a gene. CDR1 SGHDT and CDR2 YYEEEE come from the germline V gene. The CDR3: CASSLGSSLAGGPVGEQFF. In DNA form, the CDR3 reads TGTGCCAGCAGCTTGGGGAGCTCGCTAGCGGGAGGGCCGGTTGGTGAGCAGTTCTTC.

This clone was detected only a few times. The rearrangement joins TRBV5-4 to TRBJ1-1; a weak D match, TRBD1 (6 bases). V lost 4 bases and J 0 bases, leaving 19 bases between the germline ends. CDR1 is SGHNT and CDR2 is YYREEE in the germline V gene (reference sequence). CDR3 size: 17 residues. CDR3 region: CASSGPRQETMNTEAFF. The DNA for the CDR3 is TGTGCCAGCAGCGGGCCTAGACAGGAGACCATGAACACTGAAGCTTTCTTT.

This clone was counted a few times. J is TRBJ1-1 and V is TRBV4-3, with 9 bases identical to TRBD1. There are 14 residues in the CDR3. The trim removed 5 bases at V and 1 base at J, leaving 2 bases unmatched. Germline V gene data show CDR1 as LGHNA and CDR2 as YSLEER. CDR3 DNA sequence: TGCGCCAGCAGCTTGGGACAGGGGAACACTGAAGCTTTCTTT. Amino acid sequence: CASSLGQGNTEAFF.

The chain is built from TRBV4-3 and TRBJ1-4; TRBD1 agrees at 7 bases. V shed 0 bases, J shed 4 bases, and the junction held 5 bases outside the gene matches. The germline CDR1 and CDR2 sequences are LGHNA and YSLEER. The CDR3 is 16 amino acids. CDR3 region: CASSQEGTEHNEKLFF. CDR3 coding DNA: TGCGCCAGCAGCCAAGAGGGGACAGAACATAATGAAAAACTGTTTTTT.

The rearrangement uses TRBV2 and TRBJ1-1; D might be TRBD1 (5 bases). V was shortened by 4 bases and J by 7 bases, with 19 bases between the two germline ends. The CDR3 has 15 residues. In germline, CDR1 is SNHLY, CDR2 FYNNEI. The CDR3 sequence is CASSGGGTQVGEAFF. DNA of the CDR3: TGTGCCAGCAGTGGGGGCGGGACCCAAGTCGGTGAAGCTTTCTTT. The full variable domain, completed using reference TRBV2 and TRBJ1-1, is EPEVTQTPSHQVTQMGQEVILRCVPISNHLYFYWYRQILGQKVEFLVSFYNNEISEKSEIFDDQFSVERPDGSNFTLKIRSTKLEDSAMYFCASSGGGTQVGEAFFGQGTRLTVV.

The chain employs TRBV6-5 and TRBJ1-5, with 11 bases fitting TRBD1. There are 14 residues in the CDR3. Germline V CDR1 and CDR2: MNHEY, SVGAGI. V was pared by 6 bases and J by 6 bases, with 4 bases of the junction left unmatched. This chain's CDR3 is CASSGTGGFQPQHF. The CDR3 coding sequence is TGTGCCAGCAGCGGGACAGGGGGTTTTCAGCCCCAGCATTTT.

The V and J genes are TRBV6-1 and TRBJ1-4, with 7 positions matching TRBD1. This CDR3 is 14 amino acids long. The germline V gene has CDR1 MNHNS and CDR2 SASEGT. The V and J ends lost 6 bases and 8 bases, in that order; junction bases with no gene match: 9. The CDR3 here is CASRQGQPGEKLFF. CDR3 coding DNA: TGTGCCAGCAGACAGGGACAGCCGGGGGAAAAACTGTTTTTT.

CDR3 amino acids: CASSLVGDSYNEQFF. CDR3 nucleotide sequence: TGTGCCAGCAGCTTGGTGGGCGACTCCTACAATGAGCAGTTCTTC. The chain joins TRBV5-4 to TRBJ2-1; D is unresolved. The length of the CDR3 is 15 residues. V dropped 0 bases and J dropped 0 bases, with 7 bases sitting between them. The germline V gene has CDR1 SGHNT and CDR2 YYREEE (reference sequence). Full variable domain (outside the CDR3, taken from reference TRBV5-4 and TRBJ2-1): ETGVTQSPTHLIKTRGQQVTLRCSSQSGHNTVSWYQQALGQGPQFIFQYYREEENGRGNFPPRFSGLQFPNYSSELNVNALELDDSALYLCASSLVGDSYNEQFFGPGTRLTVL.